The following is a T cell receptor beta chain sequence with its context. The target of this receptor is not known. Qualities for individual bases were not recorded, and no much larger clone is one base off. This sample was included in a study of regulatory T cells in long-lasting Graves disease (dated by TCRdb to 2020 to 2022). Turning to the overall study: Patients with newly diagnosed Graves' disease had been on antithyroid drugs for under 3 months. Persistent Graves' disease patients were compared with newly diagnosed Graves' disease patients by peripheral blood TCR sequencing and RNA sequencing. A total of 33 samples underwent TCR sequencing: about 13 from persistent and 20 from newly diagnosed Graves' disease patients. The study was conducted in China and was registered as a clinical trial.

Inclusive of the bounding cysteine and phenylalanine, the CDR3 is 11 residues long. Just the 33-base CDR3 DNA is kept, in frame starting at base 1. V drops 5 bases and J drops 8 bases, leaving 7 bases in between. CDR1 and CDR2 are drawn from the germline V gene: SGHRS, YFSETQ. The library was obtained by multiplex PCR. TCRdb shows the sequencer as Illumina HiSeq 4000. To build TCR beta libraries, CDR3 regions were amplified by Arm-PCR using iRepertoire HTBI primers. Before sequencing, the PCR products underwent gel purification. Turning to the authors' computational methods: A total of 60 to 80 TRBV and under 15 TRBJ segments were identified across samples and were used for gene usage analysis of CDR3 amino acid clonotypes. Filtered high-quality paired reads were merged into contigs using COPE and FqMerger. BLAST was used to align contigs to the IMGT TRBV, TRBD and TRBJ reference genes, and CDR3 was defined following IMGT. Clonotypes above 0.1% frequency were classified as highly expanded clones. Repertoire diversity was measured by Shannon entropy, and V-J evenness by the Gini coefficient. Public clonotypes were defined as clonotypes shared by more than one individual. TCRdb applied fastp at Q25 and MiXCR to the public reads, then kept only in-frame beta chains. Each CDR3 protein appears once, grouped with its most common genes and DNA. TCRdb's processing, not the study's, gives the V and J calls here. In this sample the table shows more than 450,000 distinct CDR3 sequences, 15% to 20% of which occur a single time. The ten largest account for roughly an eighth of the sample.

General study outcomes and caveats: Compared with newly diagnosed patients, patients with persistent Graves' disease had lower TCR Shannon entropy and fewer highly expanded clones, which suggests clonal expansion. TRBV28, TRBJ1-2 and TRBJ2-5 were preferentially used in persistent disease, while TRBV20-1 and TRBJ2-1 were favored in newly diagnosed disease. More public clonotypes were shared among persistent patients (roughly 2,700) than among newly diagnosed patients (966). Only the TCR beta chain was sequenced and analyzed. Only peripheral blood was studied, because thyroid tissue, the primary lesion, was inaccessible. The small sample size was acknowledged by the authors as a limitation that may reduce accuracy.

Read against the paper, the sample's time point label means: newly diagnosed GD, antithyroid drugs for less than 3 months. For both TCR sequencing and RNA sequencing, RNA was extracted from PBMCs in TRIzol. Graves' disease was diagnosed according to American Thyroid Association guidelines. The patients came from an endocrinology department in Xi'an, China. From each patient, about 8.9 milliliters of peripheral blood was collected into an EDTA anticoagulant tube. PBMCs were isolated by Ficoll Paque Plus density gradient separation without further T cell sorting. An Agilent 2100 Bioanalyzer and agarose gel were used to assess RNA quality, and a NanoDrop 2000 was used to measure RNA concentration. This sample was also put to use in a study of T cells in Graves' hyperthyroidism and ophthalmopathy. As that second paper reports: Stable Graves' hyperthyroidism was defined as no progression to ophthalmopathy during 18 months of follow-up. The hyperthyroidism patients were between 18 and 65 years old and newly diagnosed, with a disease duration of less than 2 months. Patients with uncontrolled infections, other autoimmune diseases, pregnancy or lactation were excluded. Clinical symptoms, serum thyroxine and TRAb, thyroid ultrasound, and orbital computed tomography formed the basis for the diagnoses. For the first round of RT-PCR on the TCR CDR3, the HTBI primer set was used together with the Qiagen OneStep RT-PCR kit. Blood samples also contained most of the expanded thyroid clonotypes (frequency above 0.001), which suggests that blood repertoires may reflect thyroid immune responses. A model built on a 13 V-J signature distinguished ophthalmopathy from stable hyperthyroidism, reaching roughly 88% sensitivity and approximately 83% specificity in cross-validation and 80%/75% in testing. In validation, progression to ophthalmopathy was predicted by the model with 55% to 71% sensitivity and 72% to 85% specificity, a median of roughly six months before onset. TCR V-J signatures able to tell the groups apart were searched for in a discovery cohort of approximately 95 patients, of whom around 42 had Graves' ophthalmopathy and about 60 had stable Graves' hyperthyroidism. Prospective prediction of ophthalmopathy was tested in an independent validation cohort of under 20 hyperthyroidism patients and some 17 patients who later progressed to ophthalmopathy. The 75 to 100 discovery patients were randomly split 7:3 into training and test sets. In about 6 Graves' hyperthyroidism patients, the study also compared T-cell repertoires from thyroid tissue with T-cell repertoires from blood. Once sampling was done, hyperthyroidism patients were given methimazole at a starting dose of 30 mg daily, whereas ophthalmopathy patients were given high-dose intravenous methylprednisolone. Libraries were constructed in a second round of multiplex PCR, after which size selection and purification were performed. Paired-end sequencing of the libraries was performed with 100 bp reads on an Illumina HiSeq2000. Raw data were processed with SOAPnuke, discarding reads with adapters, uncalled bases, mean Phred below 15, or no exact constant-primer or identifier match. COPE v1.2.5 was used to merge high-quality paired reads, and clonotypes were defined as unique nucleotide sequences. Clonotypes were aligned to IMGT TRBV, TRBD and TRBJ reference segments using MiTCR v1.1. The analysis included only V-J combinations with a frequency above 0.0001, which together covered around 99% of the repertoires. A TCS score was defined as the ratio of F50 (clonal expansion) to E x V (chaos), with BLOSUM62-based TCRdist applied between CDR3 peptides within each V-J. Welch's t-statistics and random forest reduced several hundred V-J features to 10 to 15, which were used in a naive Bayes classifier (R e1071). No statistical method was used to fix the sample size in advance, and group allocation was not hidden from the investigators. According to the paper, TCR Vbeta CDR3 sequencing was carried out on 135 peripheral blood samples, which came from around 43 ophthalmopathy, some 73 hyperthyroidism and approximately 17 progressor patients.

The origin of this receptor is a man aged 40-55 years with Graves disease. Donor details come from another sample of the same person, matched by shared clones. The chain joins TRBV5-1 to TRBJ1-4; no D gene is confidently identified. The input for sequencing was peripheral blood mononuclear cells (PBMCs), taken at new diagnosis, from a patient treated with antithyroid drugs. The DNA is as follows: TGCGCCAGCAGGGAAGGGGAAAAACTGTTTTTT. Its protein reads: CASREGEKLFF. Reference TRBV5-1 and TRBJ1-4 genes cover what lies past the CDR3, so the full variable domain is KAGVTQTPRYLIKTRGQQVTLSCSPISGHRSVSWYQQTPGQGLQFLFEYFSETQRNKGNFPGRFSGRQFSNSRSEMNVSTLELGDSALYLCASREGEKLFFGSGTQLSVL.